This entry lists 32 T cell receptor beta chains sequenced from one sample in a study of T cells after yellow fever vaccination. TCRdb analysed the 5' RACE reads with MiXCR anew, one entry per CDR3 protein. The sample carries 250,000 to 400,000 distinct CDR3 sequences, approximately 4% recorded once. The sequenced sample was PBMCs, obtained 5 days after the yellow fever booster vaccination. The receptors were sampled from a man between 18 and 35 years old who received the YFV17D yellow fever vaccine.

This chain connects TRBV10-3 to TRBJ2-3; 7 bases are shared with TRBD1. V was pared by 3 bases and J by 8 bases, with 11 bases of the junction left unmatched. The CDR3 runs 15 residues. Germline values: CDR1 ENHRY, CDR2 SYGVKD. The CDR3 region is CAISDGTVTPGTQYF. DNA of the CDR3: TGTGCCATCAGTGACGGGACAGTTACACCCGGTACGCAGTATTTT.

This clonotype came up a few times. V gene TRBV7-3 combines with J gene TRBJ1-1; D gene uncertain. V shed 0 bases and J shed 4 bases, with 9 bases lying between them. The CDR3 consists of 14 residues. Germline V CDR1 and CDR2: SGHTA, FQGTGA. CDR3 in DNA: TGTGCCAGCAGCTTAACAGGGTTTGGCACTGAAGCTTTCTTT. It specifies CASSLTGFGTEAFF.

This clonotype was seen a few times. This chain joins TRBV19 and TRBJ1-4; possibly TRBD1 for D (6 bases). The V gene's germline CDR1 is LNHDA and CDR2 SQIVND (reference sequence). V lost 3 bases to trimming and J lost 10 bases, with 12 bases between them. The CDR3 runs to 13 residues. CDR3 loop: CASSIQGSGKLFF. The CDR3 coding sequence is TGTGCCAGTAGTATCCAGGGGTCCGGAAAACTGTTTTTT.

The chain uses TRBV24-1 and TRBJ2-1, with D hard to call. This CDR3 spans 15 amino acids. Germline CDR1 is KGHDR and CDR2 is SFDVKD. The V end lost 4 bases, the J end lost 5 bases, and 14 bases lay between the germline ends. This CDR3 is CATSDSRAGDNEQFF. CDR3 DNA: TGTGCCACCAGTGACTCACGGGCTGGAGACAATGAGCAGTTCTTC.

This chain links TRBV5-6 with TRBJ1-5; TRBD1 matches at 9 bases. The V segment lost 5 bases and the J segment 6 bases; nucleotides outside the gene matches: 3. Germline V gene sequence: CDR1 SGHDT, CDR2 YYEEEE. The CDR3 runs to 13 residues. The CDR3 is CASSTGGFQPQHF. CDR3 sequence (DNA): TGTGCCAGCAGTACAGGGGGCTTTCAGCCCCAGCATTTT.

The chain couples TRBV5-4 to TRBJ2-3, with D perhaps matching TRBD2 (5 bases). V was trimmed by 7 bases and J by 0 bases, leaving 12 bases between them. CDR3 length: 14 amino acids. Germline V gene sequence: CDR1 SGHNT, CDR2 YYREEE (reference sequence). The CDR3 bases are TGTGCCAGCGCGACTATCCCGAGCACAGATACGCAGTATTTT. Protein: CASATIPSTDTQYF. The full variable domain, with the rest looked up from reference TRBV5-4 and TRBJ2-3, is ETGVTQSPTHLIKTRGQQVTLRCSSQSGHNTVSWYQQALGQGPQFIFQYYREEENGRGNFPPRFSGLQFPNYSSELNVNALELDDSALYLCASATIPSTDTQYFGPGTRLTVL.

This clonotype occurred a few times. The chain employs TRBV6-1 and TRBJ1-6; no firm D call. V was cut by 0 bases and J by 10 bases, with 10 bases left in between. Germline lookup yields CDR1 MNHNS and CDR2 SASEGT. This CDR3 has 14 residues. The CDR3 reads CASSEAPGPSPLHF. DNA for the CDR3: TGTGCCAGCAGTGAAGCGCCCGGGCCATCACCCCTCCACTTT.

This clonotype was picked up many times. The chain uses TRBV7-2 and TRBJ2-7; D is undetermined. The germline gives CDR1 SGHTA, CDR2 FQGNSA. Deletions cut 7 bases from V and 3 bases from J, with 19 bases between. This CDR3 contains 15 residues. CDR3 in amino acids: CASTRTSDVLYEQYF. The CDR3 DNA sequence: TGTGCCAGCACCAGAACTTCAGACGTCCTCTACGAGCAGTACTTC.

There are a few counts of this clonotype. The J gene is TRBJ2-7, the V gene TRBV6-2 or TRBV6-3; D is unclear. CDR3 length: 11 amino acids. Germline V lookup: CDR1 MNHEY, CDR2 SVGEGT. Trimming pared 4 bases from V and 6 bases from J, leaving 7 bases between. CDR3 coding DNA: TGTGCCAGCAGTTTCGGGCCCGAGCAGTACGTC. As protein: CASSFGPEQYV.

This clonotype was recorded at least ten times. V gene TRBV9 combines with J gene TRBJ1-3; no reliable D call. This CDR3 has 17 residues. In germline, CDR1 is SGDLS, CDR2 YYNGEE. Trimming shortened V by 0 bases and J by 4 bases, and 17 bases separated the two germline ends. This chain's CDR3 is CASSVDGVTIGGNTIYF. The CDR3 DNA follows: TGTGCCAGCAGCGTAGATGGAGTGACTATTGGCGGAAACACCATATATTTT.

CDR3 nucleotide sequence: TGCAGTGCTAGAGGAGGGATGAGTACCTACACCTTC. It yields the protein CSARGGMSTYTF. The chain joins TRBV20-1 to TRBJ1-2; D call uncertain. The ends were cut back, 1 base at V and 10 bases at J, with 13 bases in the middle. CDR1 DFQATT and CDR2 SNEGSKA come from the germline V gene (reference sequence). CDR3 size: 12 residues.

The chain employs TRBV7-2 and TRBJ1-5, with D hard to call. Germline V gene lookup returns CDR1 SGHTA and CDR2 FQGNSA. V dropped 3 bases and J dropped 0 bases, with 9 bases sitting between them. The CDR3 is 15 residues long. CDR3 nucleotides: TGTGCCAGCAGCTTCTCGGGATATAGCAATCAGCCCCAGCATTTT. Translation: CASSFSGYSNQPQHF.

This clonotype was observed a few times. DNA of the CDR3: TGTGCCAGCAGTTGGACAGGGGACGAGCAGTACGTC. It specifies CASSWTGDEQYV. The chain is built from TRBV6-6 and TRBJ2-7; TRBD1 matches at 9 bases. This CDR3 has 12 amino acids. Germline CDR1 reads MNHNY; CDR2 reads SVGAGI (reference sequence). V dropped 4 bases and J dropped 5; count of bases not matched to a gene: 0.

V is TRBV18 and J is TRBJ2-1; 8 nucleotides agree with TRBD2. Germline values: CDR1 KGHSH, CDR2 LQKENI. CDR3 length equals 16 residues. The J segment lost 0 bases and the V segment lost 6 bases, leaving 7 bases of the junction unmatched. The DNA of the CDR3 is TGTGCCAGCTCCATGAGCGGGGGTAGCTCCTACAATGAGCAGTTCTTC. Residues: CASSMSGGSSYNEQFF.

This clonotype was detected only a few times. The chain combines TRBV5-6 with TRBJ2-3, with D perhaps being TRBD1 or TRBD2 (5 bases each). CDR1 is SGHDT and CDR2 is YYEEEE in the germline V gene. The ends were cut back, 0 bases at V and 2 bases at J, with 13 bases in the middle. There are 16 residues in the CDR3. CDR3 loop: CASSLVDGALTDTQYF. The CDR3 DNA sequence: TGTGCCAGCAGCTTGGTCGACGGGGCCCTCACAGATACGCAGTATTTT.

The gene calls are TRBV12-3 or TRBV12-4 and TRBJ2-7; 7 bases agree with TRBD1. The CDR3 totals 14 residues. V dropped 5 bases and J dropped 3; count of bases not matched to a gene: 7. The CDR3 region is CASSIAGTDYEQYV. DNA for the CDR3: TGTGCCAGCAGTATCGCCGGGACAGACTACGAGCAGTACGTC.

The V and J genes are TRBV20-1 and TRBJ2-3; D gene uncertain. Germline-derived CDR1 and CDR2 are DFQATT and SNEGSKA (reference sequence). The germline V and J ends were trimmed by 6 bases and 4 bases, with 11 bases remaining between them. CDR3 length equals 12 residues. The chain's CDR3 is CSADYFPDTQYF. The CDR3 DNA follows: TGCAGTGCCGATTATTTCCCAGATACGCAGTATTTT.

This clonotype was detected only a few times. V and J are TRBV4-3 and TRBJ2-7; TRBD2 matches at 11 bases. This CDR3 is 17 amino acids long. Trimming cost V 4 bases and J 6 bases; bases outside gene matches: 14. Germline loops: CDR1 LGHNA, CDR2 YSLEER. CDR3 coding DNA: TGCGCCAGCAGCCGCACAGCCCCGGGACTAGCGGCCTGCGAGCAGTACGTC. This sequence encodes CASSRTAPGLAACEQYV.

This clonotype was counted a few times. The chain joins TRBV27 to TRBJ2-5, with 11 bases lining up with TRBD2. Trimming cost V 7 bases and J 2 bases; bases outside gene matches: 12. The CDR3 sequence is 17 residues long. CDR1 MNHEY and CDR2 SMNVEV come from the germline V gene (reference sequence). CDR3 DNA: TGTGCCAGCACTAGACTAGCGGGACCAAGATCTCAAGAGACCCAGTACTTC. It encodes CASTRLAGPRSQETQYF.

DNA of the CDR3: TGTGCCAGCAGGCCAGATCCCATGAACACTGAAGCTTTCTTT. Translation gives CASRPDPMNTEAFF. The rearrangement joins TRBV7-2 to TRBJ1-1; no clear D. V lost 6 bases to trimming and J lost 0 bases, with 11 bases between them. The CDR3 runs to 14 residues. CDR1 is SGHTA and CDR2 is FQGNSA in the germline V gene. Together with reference TRBV7-2 and TRBJ1-1, the CDR3 gives the full variable domain: GAGVSQSPSNKVTEKGKDVELRCDPISGHTALYWYRQSLGQGLEFLIYFQGNSAPDKSGLPSDRFSAERTGGSVSTLTIQRTQQEDSAVYLCASRPDPMNTEAFFGQGTRLTVV.

This clonotype appeared a few times. The rearrangement uses TRBV10-3 and TRBJ1-1, with D unclear. The germline gives CDR1 ENHRY, CDR2 SYGVKD. Trimming cost V 8 bases and J 1 base, with 11 bases left between them. This CDR3 region has 13 residues. DNA for the CDR3: TGTGCCATCGGGTGGGAGAGGAACACTGAAGCTTTCTTT. Amino acids: CAIGWERNTEAFF.

This clonotype was picked up many times. The chain uses TRBV10-3 and TRBJ2-7, with D possibly matching TRBD1 (6 bases). The CDR3 contains 12 residues. Trimming left V 3 bases short and J 5 bases short, with 8 bases between. Germline CDR1 is ENHRY and CDR2 is SYGVKD. CDR3 residues: CAISEQGHEQYF. CDR3 bases: TGTGCCATCAGTGAACAGGGCCACGAGCAGTACTTC.

In this sample, this clonotype turned up many times. This chain uses TRBV20-1 with TRBJ2-1, with TRBD2 identical over 11 bases. In germline, CDR1 is DFQATT, CDR2 SNEGSKA (reference sequence). This CDR3 has 15 amino acids. J gave up 9 bases and V 5 bases, and 12 bases lay outside the gene matches. The CDR3 region is CSAGRLAGLHGEQFF. In nucleotides, the CDR3 is TGCAGTGCTGGCAGACTAGCGGGGCTACATGGTGAGCAGTTCTTC.

This clonotype was seen more than once but under ten times. The rearrangement links TRBV14 to TRBJ2-3; maybe TRBD1 (6 bases). V gave up 2 bases and J gave up 6 bases, with 15 bases separating them. CDR3 length equals 15 residues. Germline-derived CDR1 and CDR2 are SGHDN and FVKESK. This CDR3 is CASSQTLTRGDTQYF. DNA for the CDR3: TGTGCCAGCAGCCAAACGCTTACCAGGGGTGATACGCAGTATTTT.

This clonotype was detected a few times. V is TRBV19 and J is TRBJ1-5; D perhaps matches TRBD1 (5 bases). This CDR3 has 17 amino acids. Trimming cost V 6 bases and J 0 bases, with 18 bases left between them. The germline V gene has CDR1 LNHDA and CDR2 SQIVND (reference sequence). The CDR3 loop reads CASRVYWTHYSNQPQHF. The CDR3 nucleotides are TGTGCCAGTAGGGTGTACTGGACACATTATAGCAATCAGCCCCAGCATTTT.

This clonotype was counted at least ten times. DNA of the CDR3: TGTGCCAGCAGTTCACCCTCGCGGGGGGCCAGCACAGATACGCAGTATTTT. This translates into CASSSPSRGASTDTQYF. The J gene is TRBJ2-3, the V gene TRBV12-3 or TRBV12-4, with 8 positions matching TRBD2. The V gene end was trimmed by 4 bases and the J gene end by 0 bases; junction bases not matched to a gene: 9. The CDR3 has 17 residues.

This clonotype came up many times. The V gene is TRBV5-1, the J gene TRBJ2-1, with unresolved D. CDR1 and CDR2 (germline): SGHRS, YFSETQ. Trimming took 2 bases from V and 12 from J, leaving 12 bases between them. This CDR3 is 12 amino acids long. CDR3: CASSFGSEGQFF. Here the CDR3 DNA reads TGCGCCAGCAGCTTCGGTTCCGAAGGGCAGTTCTTC.

The chain couples TRBV14 to TRBJ1-1; 9 nucleotides match TRBD1. Germline CDR1 SGHDN, CDR2 FVKESK. The CDR3 consists of 14 residues. The trim removed 4 bases at V and 4 bases at J, leaving 4 bases unmatched. The CDR3 loop reads CASSPQGAGTEAFF. The CDR3 region has the DNA TGTGCCAGCAGCCCACAGGGGGCCGGCACTGAAGCTTTCTTT.

This clonotype was seen a handful of times. The genes are TRBV7-2 and TRBJ2-3; possible D gene TRBD1, 5 bases. CDR1 SGHTA and CDR2 FQGNSA come from the germline V gene. The CDR3 extends over 14 amino acids. V was cut by 3 bases and J by 2 bases, with 9 bases left in between. CDR3 sequence (DNA): TGTGCCAGCAGCTTTTCGACAGTCACAGATACGCAGTATTTT. Translating gives CASSFSTVTDTQYF.

The V and J genes are TRBV10-3 and TRBJ1-1; TRBD1 matches 8 bases. The germline V gene encodes CDR1 ENHRY and CDR2 SYGVKD. The CDR3 loop spans 12 amino acids. With 9 bases clipped from V and 5 bases from J, the junction kept 5 bases outside the gene matches. The CDR3 DNA is TGTGCCATACAGGGGGTGGGTACTGAAGCTTTCTTT. Protein product: CAIQGVGTEAFF.

This clonotype was counted at least ten times. V is TRBV6-1 and J is TRBJ1-2; unclear D gene. The CDR3 has 12 residues. V lost 8 bases, J lost 4 bases, and 11 bases lay in between. Germline V gene data show CDR1 as MNHNS and CDR2 as SASEGT. The DNA of the CDR3 is TGTGCCAGCTCCAGCCCTTTCTATGGCTACACCTTC. The encoded protein is CASSSPFYGYTF.

This clonotype was observed at least ten times. The chain joins TRBV5-1 to TRBJ2-7; 7 nucleotides line up with TRBD1. The CDR3 is 15 amino acids. Trimming cost V 2 bases and J 2 bases; bases outside gene matches: 7. Germline loops: CDR1 SGHRS, CDR2 YFSETQ. CDR3: CASSFRQGPAYEQYF. The DNA for the CDR3 is TGCGCCAGCAGCTTTCGACAGGGTCCTGCCTACGAGCAGTACTTC.